This TCR beta chain was observed in a study of T cell repertoires in ileal Crohn's disease. About the study: Median disease duration was approximately eight years; roughly 35% smoked at surgery. Overall study findings and caveats: All patients with clonality above 26.8% had endoscopic recurrence.

In the case of this clone: As yet, its antigen is unknown.

The V gene's germline CDR1 is SGHVS and CDR2 FNYEAQ. The CDR3 totals 17 residues. Trimming at V came to 1 base and at J to 0 bases, leaving 5 bases not matched to a gene. Only in-frame clones appear in the TCRdb table, and some are missing; sequencing was by immunoSEQ multiplex PCR. This table has about 17,000 clones, roughly 60% appearing once. Source material: ileal tissue. This clonotype was sampled from an adult with Crohn's disease. This rearrangement joins TRBV7-6 to TRBJ2-2, with 7 bases aligning to TRBD2. The CDR3 region is CASSLVGGRANTGELFF. The CDR3 DNA is TGTGCCAGCAGCTTAGTGGGAGGGAGGGCGAACACCGGGGAGCTGTTTTTT.